The source of this T cell receptor (beta chain) is a study of CD8+CD57+ T cells in acquired aplastic anemia. On the study more broadly: DNA recovered from sorted CD4+ and CD8+ cells had a mean of approximately 3.2 ug.

This clonotype was observed a handful of times. The antigen remains undetermined. The CDR3 is 17 amino acids. Trimming cost V 1 base and J 4 bases; bases outside gene matches: 8. CDR1 MGHDK and CDR2 SYGVNS come from the germline V gene. Study outcomes and limitations: Patients and controls shared twenty-nine CD8+ CDR3 sequences, highly expressed in patients.

It was genomic DNA that served as the template for profiling TCR beta VDJ and CDR3. Via MiXCR, TCRdb re-called the reads, giving one row per CDR3 protein. The data show more than 150,000 distinct CDR3 sequences, 40% to 55% seen once. The V gene is TRBV25-1, the J gene TRBJ1-5; 9 bases match TRBD1. The sequencing sample was made of sorted CD4+, CD8+, or CD8+CD57+ T cells (not recorded which) from PBMCs. The TCR sequence derives from a human donor in good health. The CDR3 protein is CASSEWGTGSPNQPQHF. As DNA, the CDR3 is TGTGCCAGCAGTGAATGGGGGACAGGGAGTCCGAATCAGCCCCAGCATTTT.